The clone carrying this TCR beta chain was counted a few times. The target antigen is unknown. The data originate from a study of identical twins' blood T cells. Study conclusions and caveats: Each donor's most abundant TCRbeta clonotypes shared more CDR3 sequences with her twin than unrelated donors.

The germline V gene has CDR1 KGHSH and CDR2 LQKENI. The CDR3 spans 14 residues. With 0 bases removed from V and 2 bases from J, the gap between germline ends came to 8 bases. TCRdb passed the 5' RACE reads through MiXCR, listing each CDR3 protein once. This table holds 350,000 to 450,000 distinct CDR3 sequences, 28% found once. V and J are TRBV18 and TRBJ2-7; no reliable D call. The clonotype comes from a woman between 18 and 50 years old in good health. Sequencing used PBMCs. The CDR3 sequence: CASSPPGIPYEQYF. CDR3 bases: TGTGCCAGCTCACCACCAGGGATCCCCTACGAGCAGTACTTC.